One and the same sample provided the 30 T cell receptor beta chains below, sequenced in a study of identical twins. Each CDR3 protein is one row after TCRdb ran MiXCR on the 5' RACE reads. In the table there are hundreds of thousands of distinct CDR3 sequences, approximately 24% of which are singletons. The same sample was also used in a study of T cells expressing NK-cell markers.

The sequenced sample was CD4+ T cells sorted from blood. Source of these receptors: a woman aged 18-30 years in good health.

Only one count was recorded for this clonotype. V gene TRBV20-1 combines with J gene TRBJ1-1; D remains unclear. Trimming took off 3 bases at V and 2 bases at J, with 7 bases between the two ends. CDR3 length equals 12 residues. Germline lookup yields CDR1 DFQATT and CDR2 SNEGSKA (reference sequence). This chain's CDR3 is CSARRFNTEAFF. The CDR3 bases are TGCAGTGCTAGGCGGTTCAACACTGAAGCTTTCTTT.

This clonotype has a handful of counts. The chain employs TRBV20-1 and TRBJ2-7, with 13 bases identical to TRBD2. CDR3 length: 15 residues. The ends lost 5 bases at V and 4 bases at J; junction bases unmatched: 8. Germline V gene lookup returns CDR1 DFQATT and CDR2 SNEGSKA (reference sequence). The CDR3 loop reads CSAARTSGRFYEQYF. Here the CDR3 DNA reads TGCAGTGCTGCCCGGACTAGCGGGAGATTTTACGAGCAGTACTTC.

The chain joins TRBV4-3 to TRBJ2-7; either TRBD1 or TRBD2 may supply D (6 bases each). Trimming removed 1 base from V and 3 bases from J, with 13 bases in between. CDR1 is LGHNA, CDR2 YSLEER, per germline. The CDR3 loop spans 15 amino acids. CDR3 sequence reads: CASSQAEGGIYEQYF. The CDR3 region has the DNA TGCGCCAGCAGCCAAGCGGAAGGGGGGATCTACGAGCAGTACTTC.

The J gene is TRBJ2-1, the V gene TRBV9, with 12 bases aligning to TRBD2. The CDR3 consists of 17 residues. The trim removed 4 bases at V and 8 bases at J, leaving 13 bases unmatched. Germline CDR1 SGDLS, CDR2 YYNGEE. Here the CDR3 DNA reads TGTGCCAGCAGCAAACAAGGTCTAGCGGGGGGGTCTCATGAGCAGTTCTTC. Encoded protein: CASSKQGLAGGSHEQFF.

In this sample, this clonotype turned up many times. The V gene is TRBV7-8, the J gene TRBJ1-1; unclear D gene. The CDR3 has 13 amino acids. Germline V gene data show CDR1 as SGHVS and CDR2 as FQNEAQ. Trimming took 5 bases from V and 5 from J, leaving 12 bases between them. CDR3 nucleotides: TGTGCCAGCAGCCCAGGAGGTAGGACTGAAGCTTTCTTT. Translated: CASSPGGRTEAFF. The variable domain in full, completed from reference TRBV7-8 and TRBJ1-1, reads GAGVSQSPRYKVAKRGQDVALRCDPISGHVSLFWYQQALGQGPEFLTYFQNEAQLDKSGLPSDRFFAERPEGSVSTLKIQRTQQEDSAVYLCASSPGGRTEAFFGQGTRLTVV.

This chain connects TRBV5-1 to TRBJ2-5, with 12 bases matching TRBD2. Germline V CDR1 and CDR2: SGHRS, YFSETQ. The CDR3 spans 15 residues. The ends lost 1 base at V and 4 bases at J; junction bases unmatched: 2. The CDR3 is CASSLPSGGAETQYF. CDR3 sequence (DNA): TGCGCCAGCAGCTTGCCTAGCGGGGGGGCAGAGACCCAGTACTTC.

The chain uses TRBV4-2 and TRBJ2-1, with TRBD2 identical over 9 bases. The J segment lost 3 bases and the V segment lost 4 bases, leaving 4 bases of the junction unmatched. CDR1 and CDR2 from the germline V gene are LGHNA and YNFKEQ. The CDR3 runs 15 residues. The CDR3 region is CASSPRLADYNEQFF. CDR3 coding DNA: TGTGCCAGCAGCCCACGACTAGCGGACTACAATGAGCAGTTCTTC.

J is TRBJ2-5 and V is TRBV20-1; D is uncertain. Trimming shortened V by 6 bases and J by 5 bases, and 7 bases separated the two germline ends. Germline assignment: CDR1 DFQATT and CDR2 SNEGSKA (reference sequence). The CDR3 is 10 residues long. The CDR3 DNA follows: TGCAGTGCCAATCGGGAGACCCAGTACTTC. Translated: CSANRETQYF.

The rearrangement joins TRBV5-1 to TRBJ2-1; 8 bases agree with TRBD1. The CDR3 consists of 16 residues. From germline, CDR1 is SGHRS and CDR2 YFSETQ. V shed 0 bases, J shed 5 bases, and the junction held 7 bases outside the gene matches. The CDR3 DNA is TGCGCCAGCAGCTTGGGGACAGGGTCGAGGGACAATGAGCAGTTCTTC. This sequence encodes CASSLGTGSRDNEQFF.

A note on this clonotype: One end of the junction fails to match germline, which may point to a read error. The V and J genes are TRBV12-3 or TRBV12-4 and TRBJ2-3, with 10 bases identical to TRBD2. The CDR3 is 15 residues long. The CDR3 here is CASSIAGGGTDTQYF. CDR3 DNA sequence: TGTGCCAGCAGTATAGCGGGGGGCGGCACAGATACGCAGTATTTT.

The chain recombines TRBV3-1 with TRBJ1-6; D not certain. V gave up 1 base and J gave up 9 bases, with 7 bases separating them. The CDR3 is 13 residues long. Germline V gene sequence: CDR1 LGHDT, CDR2 YNNKEL (reference sequence). CDR3 in DNA: TGTGCCAGCAGCCAAGCGAGCGGTTCACCCCTCCACTTT. This gives the protein CASSQASGSPLHF.

The V and J genes are TRBV12-3 or TRBV12-4 and TRBJ2-1, with 8 bases matching TRBD1. This CDR3 spans 13 amino acids. V shed 4 bases and J 6 bases; nucleotides not matched to a gene: 2. The CDR3 is CASSWTGRNEQFF. CDR3 sequence (DNA): TGTGCCAGCAGTTGGACAGGGCGCAATGAGCAGTTCTTC.

The J gene is TRBJ2-3, the V gene TRBV3-1, with no clear D. With 1 base removed from V and 5 bases from J, the gap between germline ends came to 7 bases. CDR1 LGHDT and CDR2 YNNKEL come from the germline V gene (reference sequence). The CDR3 covers 13 residues. The CDR3: CASSQGPGDTQYF. The CDR3 nucleotides are TGTGCCAGCAGCCAAGGTCCCGGAGATACGCAGTATTTT.

This clonotype was seen ten or more times. The rearrangement links TRBV20-1 to TRBJ2-7; no clear D. The CDR3 has 13 amino acids. V was clipped by 6 bases and J by 2 bases, with 14 bases between them. The V gene's germline CDR1 is DFQATT and CDR2 SNEGSKA (reference sequence). This CDR3 is CSAASPAAYEQYF. DNA for the CDR3: TGCAGTGCCGCTTCTCCTGCGGCCTACGAGCAGTACTTC.

This clonotype came up a few times. The chain employs TRBV6-2 or TRBV6-3 and TRBJ1-4; D gene uncertain. V lost 4 bases to trimming and J lost 8 bases, with 14 bases between them. Germline CDR1 and CDR2: MNHEY and SVGEGT. The CDR3 has 14 residues. CDR3: CASSSFRRGEKLFF. In DNA, the CDR3 is TGTGCCAGCAGTTCGTTCAGGCGGGGAGAAAAACTGTTTTTT.

This clonotype came up a few times. The rearrangement joins TRBV29-1 to TRBJ2-1; 10 bases match TRBD2. This CDR3 comprises 11 residues. CDR1 is SQVTM and CDR2 is ANQGSEA in the germline V gene. The CDR3 is CCGASGGEQFF. In nucleotides, the CDR3 is TGCTGCGGGGCTAGCGGGGGTGAGCAGTTCTTC.

This sequence joins TRBV15 and TRBJ1-2; 8 positions agree with TRBD1. CDR3 size: 15 residues. Germline V gene sequence: CDR1 LNHNV, CDR2 YYDKDF (reference sequence). The J segment lost 3 bases and the V segment lost 5 bases, leaving 8 bases of the junction unmatched. The CDR3 is CATSSRTGLDYGYTF. CDR3 coding DNA: TGTGCCACCAGCTCCCGGACAGGGTTAGACTATGGCTACACCTTC.

This clonotype was detected only a few times. The CDR3 region is CSIVNPGQWDNEQFF. CDR3 DNA sequence: TGCAGCATCGTCAACCCGGGACAGTGGGACAATGAGCAGTTCTTC. The J gene is TRBJ2-1, the V gene TRBV29-1; TRBD1 matches at 7 bases. After removal of 8 bases from V and 5 bases from J, the junction contained 15 bases not matched to a gene. Germline V CDR1 and CDR2: SQVTM, ANQGSEA. The length of the CDR3 is 15 residues.

V is TRBV3-1 and J is TRBJ2-1; no clear D gene. Per germline, CDR1 LGHDT and CDR2 YNNKEL (reference sequence). Deletions cut 8 bases from V and 6 bases from J, with 11 bases between. The CDR3 extends over 12 amino acids. CDR3 in amino acids: CASGSYANEQFF. The CDR3 DNA follows: TGTGCCAGCGGGTCCTACGCCAATGAGCAGTTCTTC.

The V call is TRBV5-1, the J call TRBJ1-1; TRBD1 might be the D (5 bases). In germline, CDR1 is SGHRS, CDR2 YFSETQ. Trimming removed 1 base at V and 2 bases at J, with 15 bases between. The CDR3 extends over 16 amino acids. The CDR3 is CASSLFGASGNTEAFF. Written as DNA, the CDR3 is TGCGCCAGCAGCTTGTTTGGGGCAAGCGGAAACACTGAAGCTTTCTTT.

The rearrangement links TRBV6-1 to TRBJ1-2, with TRBD1 as a possible D gene (5 bases). Trimming took off 6 bases at V and 4 bases at J, with 12 bases between the two ends. Germline assignment: CDR1 MNHNS and CDR2 SASEGT. The CDR3 has 13 residues. The CDR3 reads CASSPGRRYGYTF. CDR3 in DNA: TGTGCCAGCAGCCCGGGACGGCGCTATGGCTACACCTTC.

The genes are TRBV12-3 or TRBV12-4 and TRBJ2-1, with 7 bases aligning to TRBD2. Trimming cost V 0 bases and J 6 bases; bases outside gene matches: 8. CDR3 length equals 16 residues. CDR3 amino acids: CASSLASSGHRNEQFF. CDR3 DNA sequence: TGTGCCAGCAGTTTAGCTTCTAGCGGCCACCGCAATGAGCAGTTCTTC.

This clonotype occurred a few times. V usage is TRBV5-1 and J usage is TRBJ1-2; D is perhaps TRBD1 (6 bases). The CDR3 extends over 15 amino acids. V shed 4 bases and J shed 1 base, with 14 bases lying between them. Looked up from germline, CDR1 is SGHRS and CDR2 is YFSETQ. The CDR3 is CASSNRDNLNYGYTF. CDR3 in DNA: TGCGCCAGCAGCAACCGGGACAACCTTAACTATGGCTACACCTTC.

V and J are TRBV5-1 and TRBJ2-2; weak D call: TRBD1 (5 bases). The germline V gene encodes CDR1 SGHRS and CDR2 YFSETQ. The V end lost 2 bases, the J end lost 7 bases, and 12 bases lay between the germline ends. CDR3 length equals 14 residues. The CDR3 loop is CASSLTLGVGELFF. CDR3 DNA: TGCGCCAGCAGCTTAACCCTAGGGGTCGGGGAGCTGTTTTTT.

The CDR3 region has the DNA TGCGCCAGCAGAACAGTAGCGGGAGGGAAAGAGACCCAGTACTTC. It codes for CASRTVAGGKETQYF. The chain joins TRBV5-1 to TRBJ2-5; 11 nucleotides line up with TRBD2. The CDR3 has 15 residues. With V trimmed by 5 bases and J by 3 bases, 6 bases remained unmatched. Germline lookup yields CDR1 SGHRS and CDR2 YFSETQ.

This clonotype was seen a single time. CDR3 bases: TGCGCCAGCAGCCCGGAAGGAGTCGGTTACGAGCAGTACTTC. Its protein is CASSPEGVGYEQYF. The gene calls are TRBV5-1 and TRBJ2-7; D gene ambiguous. Trimming left V 4 bases short and J 4 bases short, with 15 bases between. This CDR3 is built from 14 residues. Germline values: CDR1 SGHRS, CDR2 YFSETQ.

V usage is TRBV11-3 and J usage is TRBJ1-3; TRBD1 might be the D (6 bases). CDR3 size: 14 residues. V was pared by 5 bases and J by 1 base, with 9 bases between. The germline gives CDR1 SGHNT, CDR2 YENEEA. This CDR3 is CASSHTGSGNTIYF. CDR3 coding DNA: TGTGCCAGCAGCCATACAGGGTCTGGAAACACCATATATTTT.

This clonotype came up a few times. This rearrangement joins TRBV7-2 to TRBJ2-3; D is unclear. The V gene lost 5 bases and the J gene lost 0 bases, with 12 bases spanning the gap. The CDR3 has 15 residues. Germline V gene sequence: CDR1 SGHTA, CDR2 FQGNSA. The CDR3 loop reads CASSPHPASTDTQYF. The CDR3 bases are TGTGCCAGCAGCCCGCATCCCGCGAGCACAGATACGCAGTATTTT.

The rearrangement joins TRBV9 to TRBJ2-7; D perhaps matches TRBD1 (5 bases). This CDR3 spans 14 amino acids. Trimming stripped 1 base from V and 2 bases from J, with 10 bases between. Germline V gene data show CDR1 as SGDLS and CDR2 as YYNGEE. The CDR3 here is CASSVQTDPYEQYF. The CDR3 nucleotides are TGTGCCAGCAGCGTACAGACAGACCCCTACGAGCAGTACTTC.

This clonotype was seen a few times. This chain joins TRBV20-1 and TRBJ2-1; D is uncertain. Germline V CDR1 and CDR2: DFQATT, SNEGSKA (reference sequence). The CDR3 runs 15 residues. Between the trimmed V and J ends, which lost 6 bases and 2 bases, there was a span of 17 bases. The DNA for the CDR3 is TGCAGTGCCGCCCGAGGCGGCCAAGCCTACAATGAGCAGTTCTTC. Translating it yields CSAARGGQAYNEQFF.